This is a list of T cell receptor beta chains from one sample in a study of early T cells in non-severe SARS-CoV-2 infection. TCRdb analysed the 5' RACE reads with MiXCR anew, one entry per CDR3 protein. The sample includes about 44,000 distinct CDR3 sequences, around 6% of them seen just once. The sample comprised whole blood. The receptors shown here come from an adult who was a healthcare worker with PCR-confirmed SARS-CoV-2 infection or an uninfected control (not recorded which). CDR3s include the opening cysteine and the closing phenylalanine or tryptophan. D genes are given only for firm matches. For some rows the clone size is stated as once, few or many, or as a class when expanded; others skip it.

j_call: TRBJ2-5
d_call: NA
clone_size: few
v_call: TRBV12-3/TRBV12-4
cdr3_length: 15
cdr3_nt: TGTGCCAGCAGTTTACAGGGCGTACCGGGGCAGACCCAGTACTTC
cdr3_aa: CASSLQGVPGQTQYF

j_call: TRBJ2-3
d_call: NA
clone_size: NA
v_call: TRBV29-1
cdr3_length: 13
cdr3_nt: TGCAGCGTTGATAAGACTAGCACAGATACGCAGTATTTT
cdr3_aa: CSVDKTSTDTQYF

j_call: TRBJ2-3
d_call: NA
clone_size: many
v_call: TRBV10-3
cdr3_length: 14
cdr3_nt: TGTGCCATCAGTGAGTCGGTGGCTAAAAATACGCAGTATTTT
cdr3_aa: CAISESVAKNTQYF

j_call: TRBJ2-1
d_call: TRBD2
clone_size: NA
v_call: TRBV19
cdr3_length: 19
cdr3_nt: TGTGCCAGTAGTATGGCTAGCGGGGGGGCCGTGAGCTCCTACAATGAGCAGTTCTTC
cdr3_aa: CASSMASGGAVSSYNEQFF

j_call: TRBJ1-1
d_call: TRBD1
clone_size: few
v_call: TRBV7-3
cdr3_length: 13
cdr3_nt: TGTGCCAGCAGTCCCGTGAAGGGGGCTGGAGCTTTCTTT
cdr3_aa: CASSPVKGAGAFF

j_call: TRBJ2-3
d_call: NA
clone_size: many
v_call: TRBV20-1
cdr3_length: 13
cdr3_nt: TGCAATTGCGGGTTAGTGGGGGCAGATACGCAGTATTTT
cdr3_aa: CNCGLVGADTQYF

j_call: TRBJ1-1
d_call: NA
clone_size: many
v_call: TRBV10-3
cdr3_length: 12
cdr3_nt: TGTGCCATCAGTGATGTGGGTACTGAAGCTTTCTTT
cdr3_aa: CAISDVGTEAFF

j_call: TRBJ2-2
d_call: TRBD1
clone_size: few
v_call: TRBV6-1
cdr3_length: 14
cdr3_nt: TGTGCCAGCAGGGGACAGGGGCCCACCGGGGAGCTGTTTTTT
cdr3_aa: CASRGQGPTGELFF

j_call: TRBJ1-6
d_call: NA
clone_size: many
v_call: TRBV12-3/TRBV12-4
cdr3_length: 15
cdr3_nt: TGTGCCAGCAGCGACGGAACATTCTATAATTCACCCCTCCACTTT
cdr3_aa: CASSDGTFYNSPLHF

j_call: TRBJ1-5
d_call: NA
clone_size: many
v_call: TRBV20-1
cdr3_length: 14
cdr3_nt: TGCAGTGCTAGAGATTACTGGAGCAATCAGCCCCAGCATTTT
cdr3_aa: CSARDYWSNQPQHF

j_call: TRBJ2-5
d_call: NA
clone_size: many
v_call: TRBV20-1
cdr3_length: 11
cdr3_nt: TGCAGTGCTAGTTTGGGAGCGGACCAGTACTTC
cdr3_aa: CSASLGADQYF

j_call: TRBJ2-3
d_call: TRBD2
clone_size: few
v_call: TRBV6-4
cdr3_length: 16
cdr3_nt: TGTGCCAGCAGTGACGAGACTAGCGGGGGTGCAGATACGCAGTATTTT
cdr3_aa: CASSDETSGGADTQYF

j_call: TRBJ2-5
d_call: NA
clone_size: few
v_call: TRBV18
cdr3_length: 14
cdr3_nt: TGTGCCAGCTCACCCCCCGCCAGGGGAGAGACCCAGTACTTC
cdr3_aa: CASSPPARGETQYF

j_call: TRBJ2-3
d_call: TRBD2
clone_size: few
v_call: TRBV4-3
cdr3_length: 16
cdr3_nt: TGCGCCAGCAGCCAAGATCCCGGCGGGGGGGCAGATACGCAGTATTTT
cdr3_aa: CASSQDPGGGADTQYF

j_call: TRBJ1-5
d_call: TRBD1
clone_size: NA
v_call: TRBV20-1
cdr3_length: 15
cdr3_nt: TGCAGTGCTAGAGGCACAGGGGAATTCCATCAGCCCCAGCATTTT
cdr3_aa: CSARGTGEFHQPQHF

j_call: TRBJ1-6
d_call: NA
clone_size: many
v_call: TRBV30
cdr3_length: 14
cdr3_nt: TGTGCCTGGGTTACGAGCTCCTATAATTCACCCCTCCACTTT
cdr3_aa: CAWVTSSYNSPLHF

j_call: TRBJ2-3
d_call: TRBD2
clone_size: many
v_call: TRBV3-1
cdr3_length: 16
cdr3_nt: TGTGCCAGCAGCCTAAATAGCGGGTTCAGCACAGATACGCAGTATTTT
cdr3_aa: CASSLNSGFSTDTQYF

j_call: TRBJ2-4
d_call: NA
clone_size: many
v_call: TRBV20-1
cdr3_length: 18
cdr3_nt: TGCAGTGCTAGCCGACCGGGACGAATCGGCCAAGCCAAAAACATTCAGTACTTC
cdr3_aa: CSASRPGRIGQAKNIQYF

j_call: TRBJ2-1
d_call: TRBD2
clone_size: many
v_call: TRBV7-8
cdr3_length: 15
cdr3_nt: TGTGCCAGCAGCCAAGGGACTAGCGGCTACAATGAGCAGTTCTTC
cdr3_aa: CASSQGTSGYNEQFF

j_call: TRBJ2-1
d_call: NA
clone_size: few
v_call: TRBV29-1
cdr3_length: 13
cdr3_nt: TGCAGCGTTCTGAGCAGGGGGGTAGGTGAGCAGTTCTTC
cdr3_aa: CSVLSRGVGEQFF

j_call: TRBJ2-1
d_call: NA
clone_size: many
v_call: TRBV19
cdr3_length: 14
cdr3_nt: TGTGCCAGTAGTATAGCCCCTTTATACAATGAGCAGTTCTTC
cdr3_aa: CASSIAPLYNEQFF

j_call: TRBJ2-5
d_call: TRBD1
clone_size: many
v_call: TRBV27
cdr3_length: 15
cdr3_nt: TGTGCCAGCAGTGCTGGCAGGGGGCAACAAGAGACCCAGTACTTC
cdr3_aa: CASSAGRGQQETQYF

j_call: TRBJ1-6
d_call: TRBD1
clone_size: many
v_call: TRBV6-5
cdr3_length: 17
cdr3_nt: TGTGCCAGCAGTTGGACAGGGCCGGAGGTTTTTAATTCACCCCTCCACTTT
cdr3_aa: CASSWTGPEVFNSPLHF

j_call: TRBJ2-1
d_call: TRBD1
clone_size: few
v_call: TRBV13
cdr3_length: 17
cdr3_nt: TGTGCCAGCAGCTCTCCGTCCCGGGACAGGGGGCTCACTGAGCAGTTCTTC
cdr3_aa: CASSSPSRDRGLTEQFF

j_call: TRBJ1-1
d_call: NA
clone_size: once
v_call: TRBV5-6
cdr3_length: 13
cdr3_nt: TGTGCCAGCAGCTTAGATGTCGGCACTGAAGCTTTCTTT
cdr3_aa: CASSLDVGTEAFF

j_call: TRBJ2-7
d_call: NA
clone_size: many
v_call: TRBV10-3
cdr3_length: 12
cdr3_nt: TGTGCCATCAGTGAGTCTGCAAGGGCGCTGTACTTC
cdr3_aa: CAISESARALYF

j_call: TRBJ1-3
d_call: NA
clone_size: NA
v_call: TRBV10-1
cdr3_length: 13
cdr3_nt: TGCGCCAGCAGCGGGGGGTCTGGAAACACCATATATTTT
cdr3_aa: CASSGGSGNTIYF

j_call: TRBJ1-1
d_call: NA
clone_size: NA
v_call: TRBV5-1
cdr3_length: 13
cdr3_nt: TGCGCCAGCAGCTTGGCAGGGGCAACTGAAGCTTTCTTT
cdr3_aa: CASSLAGATEAFF

j_call: TRBJ2-5
d_call: TRBD1
clone_size: many
v_call: TRBV5-1
cdr3_length: 16
cdr3_nt: TGCGCCAGCAGCCTGGGACAGGGAGGAAGCCAAGAGACCCAGTACTTC
cdr3_aa: CASSLGQGGSQETQYF

j_call: TRBJ2-5
d_call: TRBD1
clone_size: many
v_call: TRBV5-1
cdr3_length: 15
cdr3_nt: TGCGCCAGCAGCTTGGTACAGGGGGCACGAGAGACCCAGTACTTC
cdr3_aa: CASSLVQGARETQYF

j_call: TRBJ1-5
d_call: NA
clone_size: many
v_call: TRBV6-1
cdr3_length: 15
cdr3_nt: TGTGCCAGCAGTGATGGCAGAAATAGCAATCAGCCCCAGCATTTT
cdr3_aa: CASSDGRNSNQPQHF

j_call: TRBJ1-5
d_call: NA
clone_size: many
v_call: TRBV28
cdr3_length: 19
cdr3_nt: TGTGCCAGCAGAACCTCAGTCCTGGGCAGAGGTTATAGCAATCAGCCCCAGCATTTT
cdr3_aa: CASRTSVLGRGYSNQPQHF

j_call: TRBJ1-6
d_call: NA
clone_size: few
v_call: TRBV4-3
cdr3_length: 14
cdr3_nt: TGCGCCAGCAGCCAAGAGGTCCAAGGTCAGACCCTCCACTTT
cdr3_aa: CASSQEVQGQTLHF

j_call: TRBJ1-1
d_call: NA
clone_size: few
v_call: TRBV20-1
cdr3_length: 13
cdr3_nt: TGCAGTGCTTCAAGGGCGGCGTTCACTGAAGCTTTCTTT
cdr3_aa: CSASRAAFTEAFF

j_call: TRBJ2-7
d_call: NA
clone_size: many
v_call: TRBV20-1
cdr3_length: 14
cdr3_nt: TGCAGTGCTTTATTGGACAGCACCTACTACGAGCAGTACTTC
cdr3_aa: CSALLDSTYYEQYF

j_call: TRBJ2-3
d_call: TRBD2
clone_size: many
v_call: TRBV6-4
cdr3_length: 15
cdr3_nt: TGTGCCAGCAGTGATAACGGGGGGGCAACAGATACGCAGTATTTT
cdr3_aa: CASSDNGGATDTQYF

j_call: TRBJ2-1
d_call: NA
clone_size: many
v_call: TRBV7-9
cdr3_length: 14
cdr3_nt: TGTGCCAGCAGCCTATCTGGGCAGTACAATGAGCAGTTCTTC
cdr3_aa: CASSLSGQYNEQFF

j_call: TRBJ1-6
d_call: NA
clone_size: few
v_call: TRBV30
cdr3_length: 11
cdr3_nt: TGTGCCTGGGCGGGGAATTCACCCCTCCACTTT
cdr3_aa: CAWAGNSPLHF

j_call: TRBJ1-1
d_call: TRBD1
clone_size: few
v_call: TRBV6-5
cdr3_length: 15
cdr3_nt: TGTGCCAGCACCTTAGGGGGACAGGGGGTAGATAGAGCTTTCTTT
cdr3_aa: CASTLGGQGVDRAFF

j_call: TRBJ2-5
d_call: NA
clone_size: NA
v_call: TRBV5-5
cdr3_length: 14
cdr3_nt: TGTGCCAGCAGCTGGCAGGGGAGTGAAGAGACCCAGTACTTC
cdr3_aa: CASSWQGSEETQYF

j_call: TRBJ2-3
d_call: NA
clone_size: NA
v_call: TRBV5-1
cdr3_length: 16
cdr3_nt: TGCGCCAGCAGCTTGCTTCCCACGACAGGTGCAGATACGCAGTATTTT
cdr3_aa: CASSLLPTTGADTQYF

j_call: TRBJ2-7
d_call: NA
clone_size: few
v_call: TRBV7-9
cdr3_length: 15
cdr3_nt: TGTGCCAGCAGCCACCGGGGCGACACTTCCTACGAGCAGTACTTC
cdr3_aa: CASSHRGDTSYEQYF

j_call: TRBJ2-3
d_call: NA
clone_size: few
v_call: TRBV7-9
cdr3_length: 16
cdr3_nt: TGTGCCAGCAGCTCCGGTCCCAGGCAGAACCCAGATACGCAGTATTTT
cdr3_aa: CASSSGPRQNPDTQYF

j_call: TRBJ2-7
d_call: NA
clone_size: many
v_call: TRBV3-1
cdr3_length: 13
cdr3_nt: TGTGCCAGCAGCCAAGACCAGTCCTACGAGCAGTACTTC
cdr3_aa: CASSQDQSYEQYF